The 21 T cell receptor beta chains presented below share a single source sample, sequenced in a study of shared clonotypes between healthy human individuals. TCRdb keeps only in-frame clones here, not all; method: immunoSEQ multiplex PCR. This sample has some 1,400,000 clones, with roughly 96% found just once. Sequencing was done on a sample of naive CD4+ T cells sorted from blood. As for subset: CD45RA+ positively selected. These receptors were taken from a man aged 25 to 40 in good health.

The gene calls are TRBV7-9 and TRBJ1-2, with no clear D. This CDR3 region has 14 residues. V was trimmed by 4 bases and J by 2 bases, leaving 11 bases between them. Germline V CDR1 and CDR2: SEHNR, FQNEAQ (reference sequence). The CDR3 DNA follows: TGTGCCAGCAGCTCCGACTCCCGGAACTATGGCTACACCTTC. As protein: CASSSDSRNYGYTF.

The gene calls are TRBV2 and TRBJ2-3; perhaps TRBD1 as D (6 bases). V was clipped by 6 bases and J by 2 bases, with 15 bases between them. The CDR3 covers 15 residues. Germline values: CDR1 SNHLY, CDR2 FYNNEI. The CDR3 loop reads CASSSGTHTTDTQYF. The CDR3 DNA follows: TGTGCCAGCAGCTCCGGGACACATACCACAGATACGCAGTATTTT. Full variable domain (missing parts from reference TRBV2 and TRBJ2-3): EPEVTQTPSHQVTQMGQEVILRCVPISNHLYFYWYRQILGQKVEFLVSFYNNEISEKSEIFDDQFSVERPDGSNFTLKIRSTKLEDSAMYFCASSSGTHTTDTQYFGPGTRLTVL.

This chain links TRBV10-3 with TRBJ2-2; 9 bases line up with TRBD2. Germline trimming cut 0 bases from V and 6 bases from J; bases unmatched to any gene: 5. The CDR3 length is 16 residues. Looked up from germline, CDR1 is ENHRY and CDR2 is SYGVKD. CDR3 sequence (DNA): TGTGCCATCAGTGAGTCGCAGCGGGAGGTTTCCGGGGAGCTGTTTTTT. Translation gives CAISESQREVSGELFF.

The rearrangement joins TRBV5-4 to TRBJ2-1; D may be TRBD1 (6 bases). This CDR3 spans 13 amino acids. In germline, CDR1 is SGHNT, CDR2 YYREEE (reference sequence). V was cut by 2 bases and J by 9 bases, with 12 bases left in between. The CDR3 reads CASSFDRYGEQFF. In DNA form, the CDR3 reads TGTGCCAGCAGCTTTGACAGGTATGGTGAGCAGTTCTTC. Full variable domain (remainder filled in from reference TRBV5-4 and TRBJ2-1): ETGVTQSPTHLIKTRGQQVTLRCSSQSGHNTVSWYQQALGQGPQFIFQYYREEENGRGNFPPRFSGLQFPNYSSELNVNALELDDSALYLCASSFDRYGEQFFGPGTRLTVL.

The chain couples TRBV28 to TRBJ2-7, with D possibly TRBD2 on 5 matching bases. This CDR3 spans 14 amino acids. Trimming pared 7 bases from V and 6 bases from J, leaving 19 bases between. CDR1 and CDR2 (germline): MDHEN, SYDVKM. This CDR3 reads CASTPHGVLVEQYF. The CDR3, as DNA: TGTGCCAGCACCCCTCACGGCGTACTAGTCGAGCAGTACTTC.

The chain combines TRBV30 with TRBJ2-2; 11 positions agree with TRBD2. Germline values: CDR1 GTSNPN, CDR2 SVGIG (reference sequence). With V trimmed by 1 base and J by 5 bases, 3 bases remained unmatched. The CDR3 covers 15 residues. This CDR3 is CAWSALAGGTGELFF. CDR3 DNA sequence: TGTGCCTGGAGTGCCCTAGCGGGAGGAACCGGGGAGCTGTTTTTT.

This sequence joins TRBV2 and TRBJ2-7; no definite D call. CDR3 size: 12 residues. Per germline, CDR1 SNHLY and CDR2 FYNNEI. The germline V and J ends were trimmed by 7 bases and 2 bases, with 9 bases remaining between them. This CDR3 reads CASIGETYEQYF. The CDR3 DNA sequence: TGTGCCAGCATCGGCGAAACCTACGAGCAGTACTTC. Using reference TRBV2 and TRBJ2-7 for the parts outside the CDR3, the full variable domain is EPEVTQTPSHQVTQMGQEVILRCVPISNHLYFYWYRQILGQKVEFLVSFYNNEISEKSEIFDDQFSVERPDGSNFTLKIRSTKLEDSAMYFCASIGETYEQYFGPGTRLTVT.

The CDR3 bases are TGTGCCAGCAGTCTACAGGGGGTCGGCTCCTACAATGAGCAGTTCTTC. It translates to CASSLQGVGSYNEQFF. The rearrangement uses TRBV28 and TRBJ2-1; TRBD1 matches 8 bases. V was pared by 5 bases and J by 0 bases, with 6 bases of the junction left unmatched. Germline assignment: CDR1 MDHEN and CDR2 SYDVKM. This CDR3 comprises 16 residues.

The V call is TRBV9, the J call TRBJ2-3; 16 nucleotides align to TRBD2. With 3 bases clipped from V and 1 base from J, the junction kept 8 bases outside the gene matches. Germline V gives CDR1 SGDLS, CDR2 YYNGEE. The CDR3 spans 19 residues. The chain's CDR3 is CASSATGTSGRGGTDTQYF. CDR3 nucleotides: TGTGCCAGCAGCGCGACGGGGACTAGCGGGAGGGGGGGCACAGATACGCAGTATTTT.

V and J are TRBV4-1 and TRBJ2-7; D is possibly TRBD2 (6 bases). V lost 0 bases and J 4 bases, leaving 13 bases between the germline ends. The CDR3 runs 15 residues. CDR1 and CDR2 from the germline V gene are MGHRA and YSYEKL. The CDR3 bases are TGCGCCAGCAGCCAAGAATCGGGACTTCGTTACGAGCAGTACTTC. It translates to CASSQESGLRYEQYF.

The chain carries TRBV28 and TRBJ1-1; TRBD1 aligns across 8 bases. The V gene's germline CDR1 is MDHEN and CDR2 SYDVKM. The CDR3 covers 13 residues. V shed 3 bases, J shed 5 bases, and the junction held 2 bases outside the gene matches. The CDR3 region is CASSFDRGTEAFF. The CDR3 DNA follows: TGTGCCAGCAGTTTCGACAGGGGAACTGAAGCTTTCTTT.

The chain uses TRBV28 and TRBJ1-2; tentatively, D is TRBD1 (5 bases). Per germline, CDR1 MDHEN and CDR2 SYDVKM. The length of the CDR3 is 12 residues. The V end lost 8 bases, the J end lost 8 bases, and 15 bases lay between the germline ends. CDR3 sequence: CASGTLLVGYTF. The DNA for the CDR3 is TGTGCCAGCGGGACTTTGTTAGTCGGCTACACCTTC.

The chain couples TRBV14 to TRBJ2-4; D perhaps matches TRBD2 (7 bases). The V end lost 3 bases, the J end lost 8 bases, and 14 bases lay between the germline ends. The CDR3 has 14 residues. Germline CDR1 reads SGHDN; CDR2 reads FVKESK. CDR3 in amino acids: CASSHYREGDIQYF. DNA of the CDR3: TGTGCCAGCAGCCACTACAGGGAGGGAGACATTCAGTACTTC.

The chain is built from TRBV19 and TRBJ2-7; 9 bases agree with TRBD2. Losses at the gene ends were 2 bases for V and 4 bases for J; bases not matched to a gene: 6. The germline V gene encodes CDR1 LNHDA and CDR2 SQIVND (reference sequence). The CDR3 covers 15 residues. The CDR3, as DNA: TGTGCCAGTAGTATAAGCCTAGCGGGGACATACGAGCAGTACTTC. Protein product: CASSISLAGTYEQYF.

V and J are TRBV5-1 and TRBJ2-1; 7 bases agree with TRBD2. Unmatched junction bases numbered 10, after V lost 4 bases and J lost 6 bases. There are 15 residues in the CDR3. Germline V gene lookup returns CDR1 SGHRS and CDR2 YFSETQ. DNA of the CDR3: TGCGCCAGCAGCAAAGCGGGGTTCGAGGCCAATGAGCAGTTCTTC. Protein: CASSKAGFEANEQFF.

This chain links TRBV19 with TRBJ2-5; D is unresolved. Trimming removed 2 bases from V and 5 bases from J, with 15 bases in between. Germline values: CDR1 LNHDA, CDR2 SQIVND (reference sequence). This CDR3 region has 15 residues. Here the CDR3 reads CASSITSRQAETQYF. The CDR3 DNA reads as TGTGCCAGTAGTATAACGTCCCGGCAGGCCGAGACCCAGTACTTC. Full variable domain (outside the CDR3, taken from reference TRBV19 and TRBJ2-5): DGGITQSPKYLFRKEGQNVTLSCEQNLNHDAMYWYRQDPGQGLRLIYYSQIVNDFQKGDIAEGYSVSREKKESFPLTVTSAQKNPTAFYLCASSITSRQAETQYFGPGTRLLVL.

V and J are TRBV4-2 and TRBJ2-2; 9 bases map to TRBD1. The CDR3 loop spans 18 amino acids. The germline V gene has CDR1 LGHNA and CDR2 YNFKEQ. Trimming removed 1 base from V and 3 bases from J; junction bases left unmatched: 9. CDR3 bases: TGTGCCAGCAGCCAAGTACCGAGTGGACAGGGGTACACCGGGGAGCTGTTTTTT. Amino acid sequence: CASSQVPSGQGYTGELFF.

The V call is TRBV29-1, the J call TRBJ2-5, with 8 bases lining up with TRBD1. There are 17 residues in the CDR3. Losses at the gene ends were 7 bases for V and 5 bases for J; bases not matched to a gene: 21. Germline V gene lookup returns CDR1 SQVTM and CDR2 ANQGSEA. The CDR3 reads CSARQGLGQGLMETQYF. For the CDR3, the DNA is TGCAGCGCCCGGCAGGGGCTCGGACAGGGTCTGATGGAGACCCAGTACTTC.

The chain links TRBV7-2 to TRBJ2-7; D may be TRBD2 (5 bases). The CDR3 has 12 residues. Trimming removed 4 bases at V and 7 bases at J, with 11 bases between. CDR1 and CDR2 (germline): SGHTA, FQGNSA. The CDR3, as DNA: TGTGCCAGCAGCTCGGACGGCGGGGAGCAGTACTTC. Amino acid sequence: CASSSDGGEQYF.

The chain uses TRBV5-8 and TRBJ1-1; D perhaps matches TRBD1 (6 bases). Trimming cost V 1 base and J 6 bases, with 13 bases left between them. CDR1 is SGHTS and CDR2 is YDEGEE in the germline V gene. The CDR3 sequence is 14 residues long. CDR3 amino acids: CASSLRGRMAEAFF. CDR3 coding DNA: TGTGCCAGCAGCTTGCGGGGGCGCATGGCTGAAGCTTTCTTT.

The chain couples TRBV2 to TRBJ2-6, with D possibly TRBD2 on 6 matching bases. The germline V gene has CDR1 SNHLY and CDR2 FYNNEI. The CDR3 sequence is 15 residues long. Deletions cut 8 bases from V and 6 bases from J, with 17 bases between. The CDR3 DNA follows: TGTGCCAGCCGGCTAGGAGGGGACTTGGCCAACGTCCTGACTTTC. Translated, it gives CASRLGGDLANVLTF.